This T cell receptor beta chain was sequenced for a study of monozygotic twins with inflammatory bowel disease (dated by TCRdb to between 2017 and 2020). For the wider study: A total of approximately 28 monozygotic twin pairs were included in the full study, comprising nine German pairs (four IBD-concordant, five IBD-discordant) and 19 IBD-discordant Danish pairs. Within discordant pairs, disease-associated traits were sought mainly by comparing IBD patients with their genetically identical healthy co-twins. Each individual had, on average, about 151 000 unique TCRalpha sequences and 181 000 unique TCRbeta sequences available for analysis.

On this clonotype: It lacks a known antigen.

Sequences GTSNPN (CDR1) and SVGIG (CDR2) are obtained from the germline V gene (reference sequence). From its cysteine to its phenylalanine, the CDR3 spans 14 amino acids. Only the protein is on record. Library preparation was by 5' RACE. For each TCR library, approximately 3.5 ug of total RNA was used. cDNA was synthesized with SMARTScribe reverse transcriptase in eight separate reactions per sample. During cDNA synthesis, unique molecular identifiers containing a 6-nucleotide sample barcode were introduced by template switching. Amplification of TCRalpha and TCRbeta cDNA involved two nested PCRs of 16 and 9 cycles, and each PCR was followed by bead purification. Before amplification, the cDNA was treated with uracil DNA-glycosylase and purified using the QIAquick PCR purification kit. The second PCR added Illumina TruSeq-compatible adapters along with sample-specific barcodes. Library quality and concentration were assessed using TapeStation and Qubit, and roughly 5.5 ng of each library was pooled. Sequencing of pooled libraries was carried out on an Illumina HiSeq2500 single-index Rapid Run using 2 x 100 bp reads and custom sequencing primers. For the original study's pipeline: PCR and sequencing errors were corrected by UMI-based consensus assembly using MiGEC version 1.2.6. MiXCR version 2.1.1 handled V(D)J alignment, clonotype assembly and CDR3 extraction. To normalise gene usage, clonotype sharing and MAIT/NKT TCR abundance, the analysis used the top 1000, 10 000 and 20 000 clonotypes per sample. Diversity was computed as the inverse Simpson index with the vegan R package after downsampling to 27 000 UMIs. Statistical testing used paired Mann-Whitney U tests on the discordant twin pairs and applied Benjamini-Hochberg correction for multiple testing. The reads went through TCRdb reprocessing, and each CDR3 protein sequence gets one entry with no DNA. TCRdb, not the authors, supplied the V and J calls. This sample's table lists 300,000 to 400,000 distinct CDR3 sequences. 2.6% of the sample comes from the top ten.

From each donor, an approximately 2.5 ml peripheral blood sample was collected into PAXgene tubes and stored at -80 degrees C. Without T cell sorting, total RNA was isolated from whole blood using the PAXgene blood miRNA kit on an automated QIAcube. Peripheral blood from monozygotic twin pairs who were concordant or discordant for inflammatory bowel disease underwent deep TCRalpha and TCRbeta repertoire profiling using unique molecular barcoding. For every twin pair, smoking habits were documented, and each individual was categorised as a current, former or never smoker. Points the paper makes about the study in general: No single strong signal or clonotype linked to IBD turned up in the results, so the idea that one exists was not supported. Different T cell subtypes could not be distinguished in the analysis. Measured by the inverse Simpson index, TCRbeta repertoire diversity was lower in IBD patients than in their healthy co-twins. No difference in repertoire similarity was observed between concordant and discordant twins, possibly owing to limited statistical power. Background noise and inter-individual variability may have been introduced into the repertoires by the differing immunosuppressive treatments among patients. Fewer clonotypes were shared with other individuals by IBD patients than by healthy twins, most markedly in patients showing signs of disease activity.

This receptor was obtained from a human donor with ulcerative colitis or Crohn's disease, or a healthy co-twin of an affected twin (not recorded which). This receptor chain uses TRBV30 and TRBJ2-1; TCRdb indicates TRBD1, and absent DNA this call remains unverified. The sequenced material came from blood. The CDR3 amino acid sequence is: CAWREAGAGDEQFF. The entire variable domain, with the stretches around the CDR3 drawn from the reference TRBV30 and TRBJ2-1 proteins, is SQTIHQWPATLVQPVGSPLSLECTVEGTSNPNLYWYRQAAGRGLQLLFYSVGIGQISSEVPQNLSASRPQDRQFILSSKKLLLSDSGFYLCAWREAGAGDEQFFGPGTRLTVL.